The clone carrying this TCR beta chain was seen a few times. What it binds is not known. This table comes from immunoSEQ multiplex PCR, and its TCRdb copy is limited to in-frame clones, with some not included. The sample holds 120,000 or so clones, 90% seen once. This entry is derived from a study of T cell responses to AZD1222 COVID-19 vaccine. Overall study results and limits: Most donors were white British, females outnumbered males, and clonal diversity was possibly underestimated. Nearly half of the spike-specific TCRs reportedly recognize variant regions that carry no mutations. Increased Spike-specific TCR breadth and depth were observed after two AZD1222 doses. The study found vaccine-associated CD4 TCRs spanning spike, dominant at 160-218 and 743-854.

The germline gives CDR1 PRHDT, CDR2 FYEKMQ (reference sequence). The CDR3 length is 15 residues. V lost 2 bases, J lost 5 bases, and 6 bases stayed unmatched. Source: peripheral blood, taken on day 0 of AZD1222 vaccination. This TCR came from an adult in good health. V gene TRBV13 combines with J gene TRBJ2-5, with 9 nucleotides matching TRBD2. The CDR3 DNA reads as TGTGCCAGCAGCTTAAGTGCGGGAGGGCTGGAGACCCAGTACTTC. Its translation: CASSLSAGGLETQYF.